Reported below is one TCR beta chain. The CDR3 totals 14 residues. Germline V gives CDR1 MNHNS, CDR2 SASEGT. Trimming shortened V by 1 base and J by 4 bases, and 10 bases separated the two germline ends. The table came from immunoSEQ multiplex PCR; TCRdb's copy has only in-frame clones and leaves some out. The sample shows 85,000 to 100,000 clones, around 94% of them seen only once. This entry is derived from a study of technical replicates of blood from several donors. J is TRBJ1-2 and V is TRBV6-1, with unresolved D. Input material: T cells isolated from PBMCs. This clonotype originated in a human donor in good health. CDR3 bases: TGTGCCAGCAGTGAAGTGGGGAGCTTCTATGGCTACACCTTC. It encodes CASSEVGSFYGYTF.